This T cell receptor beta chain originates from a study of cytomegalovirus exposure and HLA in healthy donors (dated by TCRdb to 2016 to 2017). Describing the broader study: In an earlier analysis of 587 of the donors, approximately 260 Gb of sequence data and some 100 million unique TCR beta sequences from about 179 million T cells were reported. An early release covering around 630 HLA-typed donors comprised 250 to 350 gigabases of sequencing data and tens of millions of unique TCR sequences. The genetic ancestry cluster associated with self-reported Caucasian donors included roughly 84% of the 398 genotyped donors. The aim of the study was to test whether cataloging public T cell receptors could identify signatures of past pathogen exposure. The study profiled the T cell repertoires of 500 to 800 subjects by immunosequencing and related them to cytomegalovirus serostatus. In addition to the first cohort of around 670 subjects, a separate validation cohort of some 120 different subjects was used. To predict cytomegalovirus infection status, the study combined high-throughput TCR immunosequencing, statistical association of individual TCRs with disease status, and machine learning. A later analysis re-examined previously published TCR beta repertoires from roughly 720 donors and added high-resolution HLA genotyping to investigate patterns of TCR occurrence. In the later analysis, no new phenotypic data were used to find candidate immune exposures; instead, reliance was placed on TCR beta sequences and their occurrence across donors. An earlier analysis of around 580 of the donors used high-throughput TCR beta sequencing to judge whether each TCR beta V gene segment behaved as functional or pseudogenic. Donor age, sex, ethnicity and CMV serostatus were collected together with the repertoire data. Genome-wide SNP genotypes for about 55% of the 666 donors were used in a later genetic analysis, which treated that subset as a discovery cohort. All discovery cohort repertoires had been generated using a single sequencing platform. HLA typing included class I and class II loci at four-digit resolution. The number of typed donors differed by locus: about 620-630 for A, B, C, DRB1 and DQB1; approximately 530 for DQA1; 606 for DPA1; and approximately 450 for DPB1. Because of strong linkage in the cohort, a few DR-DQ haplotypes were treated as single units for association and clustering. Among 300 to 450 genotyped donors of the cohort, an average of roughly 240,000 unique TCR beta nucleotide sequences were sequenced per donor, around 20% of them non-productive.

The CDR1 and CDR2 encoded by the germline V gene are MNHEY and SVGAGI. The V end loses 8 bases and the J end loses 1 base, and a stretch of 15 bases separates them. The CDR3 spans 15 residues, from the cysteine through the phenylalanine. The CDR3 DNA has 45 bases and is translated from base 1. Points on this clone: Its antigen specificity is not known. Per-nucleotide qualities are absent, and no much larger clonotype sits a single base away.

Broad study findings and their caveats: The cohort was sequenced for TCR beta chains only, and without alpha or paired-chain data the features that could be detected were limited. A later analysis reported that several top co-occurrence clusters appeared linked to parvovirus B19, influenza, CMV and Epstein-Barr virus. Roughly uniform sequencing depth across donors was assumed in presence/absence analyses, although this assumption may not hold. When HLA alleles, especially DR and DQ, strongly co-occurred, TCR associations were difficult to assign to individual alleles. Compared with equally common non-associated chains, HLA-associated TCR beta chains in a later analysis were more clonally expanded and had lower generation probabilities. A further reported finding was that TCR beta sequences accurately predicted the HLA-A and HLA-B alleles for most subjects in the first cohort. According to a later analysis, TCR association rates differed among HLA loci, with DRB1 alleles showing the most associated TCRs and HLA-C alleles showing the fewest. According to a later analysis, most CMV-associated TCR beta chains appeared to be HLA-restricted, and the HLA associations seemed to be driven largely by CMV exposure. A later analysis associated some 17,000 TCR beta sequences with specific HLA alleles at a false discovery rate of 0.05. The study gave a list of 150 to 200 TCR beta chains associated with cytomegalovirus. An earlier analysis of approximately 600 of the donors showed that most TCR beta V segments appeared in productive rearrangements either about 87% or about 30% of the time, which broadly matched IMGT annotations. A later genetic analysis reported fewer N-insertions in productive TCRs among donors in an Asian-associated ancestry cluster than the roughly 650-donor mean. Linkage disequilibrium might explain the correlated functional status among segregating V segments, but an unknown experimental factor could not be ruled out. The classifier was reported to diagnose cytomegalovirus status with high specificity and sensitivity in both the original and validation cohorts. Fewer than 20 rarely observed V segments, including chromosome 9 orphons, were excluded from the earlier analysis of about 610 of the donors because counts were too low. A group of highly shared sequence variants was considered likely to be a technical artifact of the sequencing pipeline. Immune exposure information for the cohort was limited to CMV serostatus. Because HLA typing was missing for some donors at each locus, association tests included only the typed subset. It was suggested by the authors that the approach could potentially be generalized to other disease states and immunological phenotypes. Some IMGT-functional V segments, including TRBV6-2 and TRBV6-3, could not be told apart with the 87-base-pair reads, so those segments were excluded. In a later genetic analysis, a missense DCLRE1C variant was associated with V-gene and J-gene trimming of TCR beta chains, and the association was replicated in an independent cohort. Three of the identified cytomegalovirus-associated TCR beta chains were confirmed in vitro to be specific for cytomegalovirus antigens. While some public TCRs were present in many individuals, most TCR sequences turned up only very rarely across donors.

The cohort consisted of 600 to 750 healthy bone marrow donors. Cohort members were all nominally healthy when sampled, although unrecorded immune exposures were likely present. The donor tested CMV seronegative and was one of the 352 seronegative cohort members. Each donor provided a peripheral blood sample, and peripheral blood mononuclear cells were used for TCR beta sequencing. The Qiagen DNeasy Blood Extraction Kit was used to extract genomic DNA from the blood cell samples. The library came from the immunoSEQ multiplex PCR assay. For the multiplex PCR, a mixture combining 60 forward primers for TCR Vbeta segments and 13 reverse primers for TCR Jbeta segments was used. The CDR3 region of rearranged TCR beta genes was amplified from genomic DNA with a multiplex PCR assay. Amplified TCR beta libraries were sequenced as 87-base-pair reads on the Illumina HiSeq System. The study's processing was this. In a later analysis, about 80 million unique TCR beta chains were counted across the approximately 620 repertoires, and roughly 11 million of these chains were shared by at least two donors. Raw reads were error-corrected and collapsed into unique sequences with a nearest-neighbor algorithm that merged closely related sequences to remove PCR and sequencing errors. Alignment of CDR3 sequences to IMGT reference sequences was used to assign V, D and J gene segments. For a sequence to be retained, a match of at least six nucleotides to both a V gene segment and a J gene segment was required. Rearrangements were called productive when the CDR3 lacked stop codons and stayed in frame with V and J; all others were non-productive. Following IMGT convention, CDR3 was defined as the stretch from the second conserved V-encoded cysteine to the conserved J-encoded phenylalanine. In an earlier analysis of 550 to 650 of the donors, sequences lacking an unambiguous match to a single V gene segment were excluded. In an earlier analysis of 587 of the donors, a V segment was called functional when productive rearrangements were above 56.7%, and segregating when the standard deviation between donors exceeded 5%. A statistical classification framework was built to diagnose cytomegalovirus status from the catalog of TCR beta chain sequences. In a later analysis, V and J genes were assigned by comparing TCR nucleotide sequences against IMGT/GENE-DB human TR gene sequences. A later analysis assigned CDR3 sequences and most-parsimonious VDJ recombination scenarios with the TCRdist pipeline. In a later analysis, each TCR beta chain was defined by its CDR3 amino acid sequence together with its V-gene family, and reads without a unique V-gene family were excluded. To address suspected cross-contamination and a sequencing artifact, a later analysis removed 550 to 750 highly shared, low-generation-probability nucleotide sequences. A later analysis calculated a clonal expansion index for each public chain from normalized within-repertoire ranks of inferred template counts. In a later analysis, generation probabilities were computed with a VDJ recombination model fitted to out-of-frame rearrangements, and the resulting probabilities were checked against IGoR. In a later analysis, TCR-TCR, TCR-HLA and TCR-CMV co-occurrence was scored with hypergeometric tests, and a repertoire-size bias correction was applied to TCR pairs. To estimate false discovery rates, a later analysis permuted the HLA or CMV assignments 20 times. In a later analysis, co-occurring TCRs were grouped using DBSCAN, with TCRdist sequence similarity added in when clustering inside HLA-allele-positive subsets. Repertoires with fewer than 30,000 or more than 120,000 public chains, plus five repertoires with anomalous nucleotide sharing, were excluded from co-occurrence clustering. TCRdb limited this immuneACCESS table to in-frame rearrangements with V and J called. A share of clones is missing; checked studies link under half to unresolved V genes, and the rest is unexplained. V, J and clone size derive from that table, while D and trimming were established from the DNA sequence. For this sample the table gives 84,000 or so clones, of which more than 65% were detected only once. Of the sample, 2.5% to 3% is held by the ten largest clones.

This receptor was taken from a man under 40 in good health and CMV-seronegative. The V and J segments used are TRBV6-5 and TRBJ1-5, with TRBD1 as a weak D call on 6 bases. Sequenced material: PBMCs. CDR3 reads: CASQRGGTSNQPQHF. In nucleotides, the sequence is TGTGCCAGCCAAAGGGGGGGGACAAGCAATCAGCCCCAGCATTTT.